This T cell receptor (beta chain) emerged from a study of long-term antiretroviral therapy in people with HIV. Looked up from germline, CDR1 is LNHDA and CDR2 is SQIVND (reference sequence). The CDR3 has 16 amino acids. Trimming cost V 0 bases and J 1 base, with 10 bases left between them. Version v3.0 of the immunoSEQ assay ran at survey level. In sequencing, roughly 35,000-50,000 T-cell genomes per sample were targeted. This table comes from immunoSEQ multiplex PCR, and its TCRdb copy is limited to in-frame clones, with some not included. The sample holds about 20,000 clones, 80% to 95% seen once. This clone has only one observation. The antigen is undetermined. Study-level results: Diversity measured after ART increased yet remained under transplant donor controls. Within the repertoire, clones expanded before ART were dominant at all time points.

At minimum, one pre-ART and two post-ART PBMC samples were obtained from each donor. The chain links TRBV19 to TRBJ1-3; D gene uncertain. This specimen consisted of unsorted PBMCs, obtained 4.4 years after starting antiretroviral therapy. The clonotype was recovered from a woman in her forties or fifties with HIV. CDR3 bases: TGTGCCAGTAGTATAGAGATCCGGATGTCTGGAAACACCATATATTTT. Its protein is CASSIEIRMSGNTIYF. Variable domain in full (rest from reference TRBV19 and TRBJ1-3): DGGITQSPKYLFRKEGQNVTLSCEQNLNHDAMYWYRQDPGQGLRLIYYSQIVNDFQKGDIAEGYSVSREKKESFPLTVTSAQKNPTAFYLCASSIEIRMSGNTIYFGEGSWLTVV.